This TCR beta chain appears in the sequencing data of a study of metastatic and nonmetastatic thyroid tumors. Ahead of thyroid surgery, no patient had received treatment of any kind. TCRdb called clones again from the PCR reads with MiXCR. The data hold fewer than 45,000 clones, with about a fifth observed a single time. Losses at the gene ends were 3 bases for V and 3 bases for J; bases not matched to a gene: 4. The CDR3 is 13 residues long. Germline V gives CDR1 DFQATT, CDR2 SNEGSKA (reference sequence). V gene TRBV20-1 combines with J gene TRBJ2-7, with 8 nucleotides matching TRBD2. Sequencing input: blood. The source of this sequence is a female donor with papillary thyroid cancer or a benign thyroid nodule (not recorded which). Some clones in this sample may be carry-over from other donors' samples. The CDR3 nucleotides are TGCAGTGCTAGCGGGAGGGCAGGCTACGAGCAGTACTTC. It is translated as CSASGRAGYEQYF.